Listed below are T cell receptor beta chains from one sample, sequenced in a study of T-cell reconstitution after alpha-beta-depleted transplantation in children. Each CDR3 protein gets one entry after TCRdb re-called the PCR reads with MiXCR. The repertoire has more than 400,000 distinct CDR3 sequences, over 9.5% of them found once; the top ten carry 14%. The input for sequencing was PBMCs, mostly from graft donor cells, taken 180 days after TCRalphabeta/CD19-depleted stem cell transplant. The receptor source for this set is a female patient younger than 10 who had a stem cell transplant for aplastic anemia, so the T cells may come from the graft donor. Each CDR3 is given with its conserved first and last residue. Each record gives: D gene, J gene, clone size, V gene, CDR3 protein, CDR3 DNA. D genes are given only for firm matches. Clone size, where shown, is once, few, many, or a class for clones that have expanded.

d_gene: -; j_gene: TRBJ2-7; abundance: -; v_gene: TRBV29-1; CDR3aa: CSVQTGRDHEQYF; CDR3nt: TGCAGCGTTCAAACAGGGAGGGACCACGAGCAGTACTTC
d_gene: -; j_gene: TRBJ2-5; abundance: -; v_gene: TRBV5-4; CDR3aa: CASSLSPGWQETQYF; CDR3nt: TGTGCCAGCAGCTTGAGCCCTGGGTGGCAAGAGACCCAGTACTTC
d_gene: TRBD2; j_gene: TRBJ2-3; abundance: few; v_gene: TRBV10-3; CDR3aa: CAIRLWGLAPDTQYF; CDR3nt: TGTGCCATCAGACTTTGGGGACTAGCCCCGGATACGCAGTATTTT
d_gene: TRBD1; j_gene: TRBJ2-5; abundance: -; v_gene: TRBV7-9; CDR3aa: CASSLGTTGQETQYF; CDR3nt: TGTGCCAGCAGCTTAGGGACGACAGGGCAAGAGACCCAGTACTTC
d_gene: -; j_gene: TRBJ1-2; abundance: few; v_gene: TRBV12-3/TRBV12-4; CDR3aa: CASPGRHYGYTF; CDR3nt: TGTGCCAGCCCGGGGCGGCACTATGGCTACACCTTC
d_gene: -; j_gene: TRBJ1-5; abundance: few; v_gene: TRBV15; CDR3aa: CATGGHRNQPQHF; CDR3nt: TGTGCCACCGGGGGACATAGAAATCAGCCCCAGCATTTT
d_gene: TRBD2; j_gene: TRBJ2-5; abundance: few; v_gene: TRBV7-2; CDR3aa: CASSLATIAGAYETQYF; CDR3nt: TGTGCCAGCAGCTTAGCGACTATAGCGGGAGCATATGAGACCCAGTACTTC
d_gene: -; j_gene: TRBJ2-1; abundance: -; v_gene: TRBV28; CDR3aa: CASRLPGRSSYNEQFF; CDR3nt: TGTGCCAGCAGGCTACCGGGACGGAGTTCCTACAATGAGCAGTTCTTC
d_gene: -; j_gene: TRBJ1-2; abundance: -; v_gene: TRBV28; CDR3aa: CASSFLAGASHNYGYTF; CDR3nt: TGTGCCAGCAGTTTTCTAGCAGGGGCAAGTCATAACTATGGCTACACCTTC
d_gene: -; j_gene: TRBJ2-3; abundance: few; v_gene: TRBV11-2; CDR3aa: CASQDGGGTQYF; CDR3nt: TGTGCCAGTCAGGACGGGGGTGGTACGCAGTATTTT
d_gene: TRBD1; j_gene: TRBJ1-6; abundance: few; v_gene: TRBV30; CDR3aa: CAWARIQQGNSPLHF; CDR3nt: TGTGCCTGGGCGCGGATCCAACAGGGGAATTCACCCCTCCACTTT
d_gene: -; j_gene: TRBJ2-3; abundance: -; v_gene: TRBV15; CDR3aa: CATSRDPLAGSPSTDTQYF; CDR3nt: TGTGCCACCAGCAGAGACCCACTAGCTGGGAGTCCTAGCACAGATACGCAGTATTTT
d_gene: -; j_gene: TRBJ1-2; abundance: few; v_gene: TRBV27; CDR3aa: CASGTTTGMGGYTF; CDR3nt: TGTGCCAGCGGAACGACCACAGGGATGGGCGGCTACACCTTC
d_gene: TRBD2; j_gene: TRBJ2-7; abundance: few; v_gene: TRBV5-1; CDR3aa: CASSWGSGSSYEQYF; CDR3nt: TGCGCCAGCAGCTGGGGAAGCGGGAGCTCCTACGAGCAGTACTTC
d_gene: -; j_gene: TRBJ2-1; abundance: -; v_gene: TRBV19; CDR3aa: CASSVWGEQFF; CDR3nt: TGTGCCAGTAGTGTCTGGGGGGAGCAGTTCTTC
d_gene: -; j_gene: TRBJ1-2; abundance: -; v_gene: TRBV5-1; CDR3aa: CASSLVVGSNYGYTF; CDR3nt: TGCGCCAGCAGCTTGGTCGTGGGCTCGAACTATGGCTACACCTTC
d_gene: -; j_gene: TRBJ2-4; abundance: few; v_gene: TRBV10-1; CDR3aa: CASSEYDGLAKNIQYF; CDR3nt: TGCGCCAGCAGTGAGTATGACGGACTAGCCAAAAACATTCAGTACTTC
d_gene: TRBD1; j_gene: TRBJ2-7; abundance: many; v_gene: TRBV5-1; CDR3aa: CASKGGQGSYEQYF; CDR3nt: TGCGCCAGCAAGGGGGGACAGGGTTCCTACGAGCAGTACTTC
d_gene: TRBD1; j_gene: TRBJ2-3; abundance: few; v_gene: TRBV29-1; CDR3aa: CSVESSGQGPDTQYF; CDR3nt: TGCAGCGTTGAATCCTCTGGACAGGGCCCAGATACGCAGTATTTT
d_gene: TRBD1; j_gene: TRBJ2-7; abundance: few; v_gene: TRBV5-1; CDR3aa: CASRLGQGYEQYF; CDR3nt: TGCGCCAGCAGGCTGGGACAGGGCTACGAGCAGTACTTC
d_gene: -; j_gene: TRBJ1-1; abundance: -; v_gene: TRBV9; CDR3aa: CASSVEAERLNTEAFF; CDR3nt: TGTGCCAGCAGCGTAGAGGCAGAGAGGCTGAACACTGAAGCTTTCTTT
d_gene: -; j_gene: TRBJ1-2; abundance: few; v_gene: TRBV12-3/TRBV12-4; CDR3aa: CASSLGGVGYTF; CDR3nt: TGTGCCAGCAGTTTGGGAGGGGTTGGCTACACCTTC
d_gene: -; j_gene: TRBJ1-2; abundance: -; v_gene: TRBV7-2; CDR3aa: CASSLASGGGTINYGYTF; CDR3nt: TGTGCCAGCAGCTTAGCCTCAGGAGGGGGAACGATAAACTATGGCTACACCTTC
d_gene: -; j_gene: TRBJ1-2; abundance: few; v_gene: TRBV12-5; CDR3aa: CASGLSGGYTF; CDR3nt: TGTGCTAGTGGCCTGTCGGGGGGCTACACCTTC
d_gene: -; j_gene: TRBJ2-7; abundance: -; v_gene: TRBV3-1; CDR3aa: CASSHWIEPTYEQYF; CDR3nt: TGTGCCAGCAGCCATTGGATAGAGCCCACCTACGAGCAGTACTTC
d_gene: TRBD1; j_gene: TRBJ1-2; abundance: -; v_gene: TRBV28; CDR3aa: CASISHGQAERGYTF; CDR3nt: TGTGCCAGCATTTCCCACGGACAGGCGGAAAGGGGCTACACCTTC
d_gene: TRBD2; j_gene: TRBJ2-3; abundance: few; v_gene: TRBV7-8; CDR3aa: CASSLEASGIVDTQYF; CDR3nt: TGTGCCAGCAGCTTAGAGGCTAGCGGGATCGTGGATACGCAGTATTTT
d_gene: TRBD2; j_gene: TRBJ2-1; abundance: -; v_gene: TRBV4-2; CDR3aa: CASSQLTGGLSYNEQFF; CDR3nt: TGTGCCAGCAGCCAATTAACGGGAGGACTCTCCTACAATGAGCAGTTCTTC
d_gene: -; j_gene: TRBJ2-3; abundance: many; v_gene: TRBV29-1; CDR3aa: CSVVRGPDTQYF; CDR3nt: TGCAGCGTTGTGAGGGGACCAGATACGCAGTATTTT
d_gene: TRBD2; j_gene: TRBJ2-1; abundance: -; v_gene: TRBV20-1; CDR3aa: CSGKLAGGALNEQFF; CDR3nt: TGCAGTGGCAAACTAGCGGGAGGCGCCCTCAATGAGCAGTTCTTC
d_gene: TRBD2; j_gene: TRBJ2-1; abundance: many; v_gene: TRBV20-1; CDR3aa: CSDSISVSGRPNEQFF; CDR3nt: TGCAGTGACTCTATTAGTGTGAGCGGGAGGCCCAATGAGCAGTTCTTC
d_gene: TRBD2; j_gene: TRBJ2-1; abundance: few; v_gene: TRBV5-1; CDR3aa: CASSLGIAGVAYNEQFF; CDR3nt: TGCGCCAGCAGCTTGGGAATAGCGGGAGTGGCCTACAATGAGCAGTTCTTC
d_gene: TRBD2; j_gene: TRBJ2-4; abundance: many; v_gene: TRBV5-1; CDR3aa: CASSVASGSLAKNIQYF; CDR3nt: TGCGCCAGCAGCGTGGCTAGCGGGTCCCTAGCCAAAAACATTCAGTACTTC
d_gene: -; j_gene: TRBJ1-6; abundance: few; v_gene: TRBV12-3/TRBV12-4; CDR3aa: CASSFKGSATPLHF; CDR3nt: TGTGCCAGCAGTTTTAAAGGGTCCGCTACACCCCTCCACTTT
d_gene: TRBD1; j_gene: TRBJ2-2; abundance: few; v_gene: TRBV12-3/TRBV12-4; CDR3aa: CASSGRDRGSGELFF; CDR3nt: TGTGCCAGCAGTGGTCGGGACAGGGGGTCCGGGGAGCTGTTTTTT
d_gene: TRBD1; j_gene: TRBJ2-5; abundance: -; v_gene: TRBV12-3/TRBV12-4; CDR3aa: CASSHGTGPETQYF; CDR3nt: TGTGCCAGCAGCCACGGGACAGGGCCGGAGACCCAGTACTTC
d_gene: -; j_gene: TRBJ2-1; abundance: few; v_gene: TRBV1; CDR3aa: CTSSHWNEQFF; CDR3nt: TGCACCAGCAGCCATTGGAATGAGCAGTTCTTC
d_gene: TRBD1; j_gene: TRBJ2-1; abundance: -; v_gene: TRBV27; CDR3aa: CASRRTGTGYNEQFF; CDR3nt: TGTGCCAGCAGACGTACCGGGACAGGTTACAATGAGCAGTTCTTC
d_gene: -; j_gene: TRBJ2-7; abundance: few; v_gene: TRBV20-1; CDR3aa: CSARPIAEDYEQYF; CDR3nt: TGCAGTGCACGCCCCATAGCGGAAGACTACGAGCAGTACTTC
d_gene: TRBD1; j_gene: TRBJ2-7; abundance: -; v_gene: TRBV7-3; CDR3aa: CASSAGQGAAYEQYF; CDR3nt: TGTGCCAGCAGCGCAGGACAGGGGGCGGCTTACGAGCAGTACTTC
d_gene: TRBD1; j_gene: TRBJ2-1; abundance: few; v_gene: TRBV12-3/TRBV12-4; CDR3aa: CASRDTGGRFF; CDR3nt: TGTGCCAGCAGAGATACAGGGGGCCGGTTCTTC
d_gene: -; j_gene: TRBJ1-5; abundance: -; v_gene: TRBV5-5; CDR3aa: CASSFTGTIVNQPQHF; CDR3nt: TGTGCCAGCAGCTTTACAGGGACGATCGTCAATCAGCCCCAGCATTTT
d_gene: TRBD1; j_gene: TRBJ1-1; abundance: few; v_gene: TRBV5-8; CDR3aa: CASSIDRVGSTEAFF; CDR3nt: TGTGCCAGCAGCATCGACAGGGTTGGAAGCACTGAAGCTTTCTTT
d_gene: TRBD2; j_gene: TRBJ2-2; abundance: few; v_gene: TRBV20-1; CDR3aa: CSARGLAGGELFF; CDR3nt: TGCAGTGCTAGAGGACTAGCTGGGGGGGAGCTGTTTTTT
d_gene: -; j_gene: TRBJ1-1; abundance: -; v_gene: TRBV29-1; CDR3aa: CSVPAGSKWEASSGTEAFF; CDR3nt: TGCAGCGTCCCAGCGGGCAGTAAGTGGGAGGCCTCTAGTGGCACTGAAGCTTTCTTT
d_gene: TRBD1; j_gene: TRBJ2-7; abundance: -; v_gene: TRBV10-3; CDR3aa: CATGTGASEQYF; CDR3nt: TGTGCCACCGGGACAGGGGCGAGCGAGCAGTACTTC
d_gene: -; j_gene: TRBJ1-1; abundance: few; v_gene: TRBV7-9; CDR3aa: CASSYPGDMNTEAFF; CDR3nt: TGTGCCAGCAGCTACCCAGGGGACATGAACACTGAAGCTTTCTTT
d_gene: -; j_gene: TRBJ1-5; abundance: -; v_gene: TRBV6-2/TRBV6-3; CDR3aa: CASRWAGGSNQPQHF; CDR3nt: TGTGCCAGCAGATGGGCGGGGGGAAGCAATCAGCCCCAGCATTTT
d_gene: TRBD1; j_gene: TRBJ1-5; abundance: -; v_gene: TRBV10-2; CDR3aa: CASRARTGGRQPQHF; CDR3nt: TGCGCCAGCCGAGCCCGGACAGGGGGCAGACAGCCCCAGCATTTT